These T cell receptor beta chains were read from a single sample in a study of T cells in Graves' hyperthyroidism and ophthalmopathy. Using its own MiXCR run on the multiplex PCR reads, TCRdb lists one record per CDR3 protein. The repertoire holds some 560,000 distinct CDR3 sequences, with 14% as singletons. The sequencing input was blood. These receptors all come from a middle-aged woman with Graves' hyperthyroidism. Each CDR3 is given with its conserved first and last residue. The order of the fields is clone size, D gene, V gene, J gene, CDR3 DNA, CDR3 protein. The D gene is left open where the match is weak. Rows give clone size only sometimes, using once, few, many, or a class for an expanded clone.

few	TRBD1	TRBV7-9	TRBJ1-1	TGTGCCAGCAGCTTACGTCTCGAGGGGGCCACTGAAGCTTTCTTT	CASSLRLEGATEAFF
many	TRBD2	TRBV11-2	TRBJ2-6	TGTGCCAGCAGCTTAGCAGCGTCTAGCGGGGGCTCTGGGGCCAACGTCCTGACTTTC	CASSLAASSGGSGANVLTF
many	NA	TRBV20-1	TRBJ1-1	TGCAGTGCTAGAGATCAGGGAGGGTCCCACGATGAAGCTTTCTTT	CSARDQGGSHDEAFF
many	NA	TRBV11-2	TRBJ1-2	TGTGCCAGCAGCTGGTCAGACACTAACAACTATGGCTACACCTTC	CASSWSDTNNYGYTF
many	NA	TRBV16	TRBJ1-2	TGTGCCAGCAGCCAATCCGTCTCTGGGGGCGGCTACACCTTC	CASSQSVSGGGYTF
NA	NA	TRBV5-1	TRBJ1-6	TGCGCCAGCCAGGGGTATAATTCACCCCTCCACTTT	CASQGYNSPLHF
many	TRBD1	TRBV28	TRBJ2-5	TGTGCCAGTAGACAGGGGGCGCACCAAGAGACCCAGTACTTC	CASRQGAHQETQYF
NA	TRBD1	TRBV10-3	TRBJ1-6	TGTGCCATCAGTGACTCCCAGGGGGCCACCTATAATTCACCCCTCCACTTT	CAISDSQGATYNSPLHF
many	NA	TRBV28	TRBJ1-1	TGTGCCAGCAGCGTACTGGGTTCTGAAGCTTTCTTT	CASSVLGSEAFF
many	NA	TRBV28	TRBJ2-7	TGTGCCAGCAGTTCCCCCGGGGCCTCCTACGAGCAGTACTTC	CASSSPGASYEQYF
many	TRBD1	TRBV28	TRBJ1-5	TGTGCCAGCAGTTTAGGTCTGAGACAGGGGGCCCCTTCAGTGAAGCCCCAGCATTTT	CASSLGLRQGAPSVKPQHF
many	NA	TRBV30	TRBJ1-1	TGTGCCTGGAGTTTCGGACACATGGGGACTGAAGCTTTCTTT	CAWSFGHMGTEAFF
NA	NA	TRBV20-1	TRBJ2-1	TGCAGTGCTAGAGTGGGGGACGAGTGGTTCTTC	CSARVGDEWFF
many	TRBD2	TRBV10-3	TRBJ2-2	TGTGCCAGCACCGGGACTAGCGGGAGTGTCGACACCGGGGAGCTGTTTTTT	CASTGTSGSVDTGELFF
NA	TRBD2	TRBV18	TRBJ2-1	TGTGCCAGCTCACCACCCGGACTAGCGGGAGGCAACAATGAGCAGTTCTTC	CASSPPGLAGGNNEQFF
few	TRBD2	TRBV5-1	TRBJ2-1	TGCGCCAGCAGCTTGGCCGGGAGCGGGAGGGCCTACAATGAGCAGTTCTTC	CASSLAGSGRAYNEQFF
NA	NA	TRBV4-2	TRBJ2-1	TGTGCCAGCAGCCGAGAGGGAGGATCCTACAATGAGCAGTTCTTC	CASSREGGSYNEQFF
many	NA	TRBV20-1	TRBJ2-1	TGCAGTGCGGATACGGGAGTAGCTTACAATGAGCAGTTCTTC	CSADTGVAYNEQFF
many	TRBD1	TRBV11-2	TRBJ2-7	TGTGCCAGCAGCCCGCGGACAGGGGAGCACGAGCAGTACTTC	CASSPRTGEHEQYF
many	TRBD2	TRBV3-1	TRBJ2-7	TGTGCCAGCAGCCAAGCTAGCGGGAGCGGCGAGCAGTACTTC	CASSQASGSGEQYF
NA	NA	TRBV7-9	TRBJ2-7	TGTGCCAGCAGCCTCGGGAGCAAGCGAGAGCAGTACTTC	CASSLGSKREQYF
many	TRBD1	TRBV7-6	TRBJ1-1	TGTGCCAGCAGCTTAGCCGAAGGGACAGGTTCTGAAGCTTTCTTT	CASSLAEGTGSEAFF
few	NA	TRBV12-3/TRBV12-4	TRBJ1-4	TGTGCCAGCGCCGGGTTTGGTAATGAAAAACTGTTTTTT	CASAGFGNEKLFF
few	TRBD1	TRBV19	TRBJ1-2	TGTGCCAGTAGTTCGGGACAGGGGACGGATGGCTACACCTTC	CASSSGQGTDGYTF
many	NA	TRBV12-3/TRBV12-4	TRBJ1-2	TGTGCCAGCAGTCCGGGGGCAAATAACTATGGCTACACCTTC	CASSPGANNYGYTF
many	NA	TRBV28	TRBJ2-7	TGTGCCAGCGCCGACGGGCAGGGACTCTCCTACGAGCAGTACTTC	CASADGQGLSYEQYF
many	TRBD1	TRBV30	TRBJ1-3	TGTGCCTGGGCTCAGGGGGCGCCTGGAAACACCATATATTTT	CAWAQGAPGNTIYF
NA	TRBD1	TRBV7-2	TRBJ1-2	TGTGCCAGCAGCTTTCCCGGGACAGGCTATGGCTACACCTTC	CASSFPGTGYGYTF
NA	TRBD2	TRBV12-3/TRBV12-4	TRBJ2-1	TGTGCCAGCAGTTACTCGATAGTAGCGGGAGTAGACCCTCTCTACAATGAGCAGTTCTTC	CASSYSIVAGVDPLYNEQFF
many	TRBD2	TRBV2	TRBJ2-7	TGTGCCAGCAAATCTAGCGGGACGGGCGAGCAGTACTTC	CASKSSGTGEQYF